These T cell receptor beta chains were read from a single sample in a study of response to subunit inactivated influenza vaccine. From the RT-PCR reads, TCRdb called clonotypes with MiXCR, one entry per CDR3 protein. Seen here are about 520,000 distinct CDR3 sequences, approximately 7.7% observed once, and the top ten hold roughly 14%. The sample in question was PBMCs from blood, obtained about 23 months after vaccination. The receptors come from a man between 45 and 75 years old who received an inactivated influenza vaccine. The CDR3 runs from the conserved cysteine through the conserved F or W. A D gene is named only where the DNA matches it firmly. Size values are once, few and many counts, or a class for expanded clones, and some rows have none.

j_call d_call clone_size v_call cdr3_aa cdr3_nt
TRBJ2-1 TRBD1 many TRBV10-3 CAISGSGGKNEQFF TGTGCCATCAGTGGGTCAGGGGGCAAGAATGAGCAGTTCTTC
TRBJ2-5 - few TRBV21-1 CASSKARRGGRETQYF TGTGCCAGCAGCAAAGCGAGGAGAGGGGGCCGGGAGACCCAGTACTTC
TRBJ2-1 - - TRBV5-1 CASSISGDRLNNEQFF TGCGCCAGCAGCATATCCGGAGACCGACTAAACAATGAGCAGTTCTTC
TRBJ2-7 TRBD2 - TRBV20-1 CSAGGLAGGEQYF TGCAGTGCCGGGGGACTAGCGGGAGGCGAGCAGTACTTC
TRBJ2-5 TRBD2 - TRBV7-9 CASSSGRTSGSETQYF TGTGCCAGCAGCTCCGGGAGGACTAGCGGGAGCGAGACCCAGTACTTC
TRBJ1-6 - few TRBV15 CATSRVLDANSPLHF TGTGCCACCAGCAGAGTTTTGGACGCCAATTCACCCCTCCACTTT
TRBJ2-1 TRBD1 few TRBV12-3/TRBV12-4 CASSFGTGRDEQFF TGTGCCAGCAGTTTTGGGACAGGCCGCGATGAGCAGTTCTTC
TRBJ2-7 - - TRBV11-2 CASSLTAGISYEQYF TGTGCCAGCAGCTTAACGGCGGGGATTAGTTACGAGCAGTACTTC
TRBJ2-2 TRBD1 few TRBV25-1 CASSGVKGQGNRGELFF TGTGCCAGCAGTGGAGTAAAGGGACAGGGTAACCGCGGGGAGCTGTTTTTT
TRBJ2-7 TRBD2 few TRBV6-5 CASSYSTGTSGRYEQYF TGTGCCAGCAGTTACTCGACCGGGACTAGCGGGAGGTACGAGCAGTACTTC
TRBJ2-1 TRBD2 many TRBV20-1 CSARDLSGRVEQFF TGCAGTGCTAGAGACCTTAGCGGGAGAGTTGAGCAGTTCTTC
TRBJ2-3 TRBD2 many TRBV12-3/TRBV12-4 CASSLASASGGSTDTQYF TGTGCCAGCAGTTTAGCCTCGGCTAGCGGGGGCAGCACAGATACGCAGTATTTT
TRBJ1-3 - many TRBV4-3 CASSQGDIRNTIYF TGCGCCAGCAGCCAAGGGGACATCAGAAACACCATATATTTT
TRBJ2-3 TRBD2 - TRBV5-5 CASSLRSGGASTDTQYF TGTGCCAGCAGCTTGCGATCGGGAGGCGCTAGCACAGATACGCAGTATTTT
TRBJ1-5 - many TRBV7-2 CASSLVGGNSQPQHF TGTGCCAGCAGCTTAGTGGGGGGGAACAGTCAGCCCCAGCATTTT
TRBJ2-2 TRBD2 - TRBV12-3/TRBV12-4 CASSLPPGLAGDNTGELFF TGTGCCAGCAGTTTACCCCCGGGACTAGCGGGGGATAACACCGGGGAGCTGTTTTTT
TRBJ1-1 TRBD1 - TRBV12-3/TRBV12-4 CASSLQGAGAFF TGTGCCAGCAGTTTACAGGGGGCGGGAGCTTTCTTT
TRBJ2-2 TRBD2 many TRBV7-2 CASSLVGTRNTGELFF TGTGCCAGCAGCTTAGTCGGGACTAGGAACACCGGGGAGCTGTTTTTT
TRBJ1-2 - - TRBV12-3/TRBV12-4 CASSNSTGSDGYTF TGTGCCAGCAGTAACTCAACAGGGAGCGATGGCTACACCTTC
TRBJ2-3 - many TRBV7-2 CASSLAISQPTDTQYF TGTGCCAGCAGCTTAGCAATCTCCCAGCCCACAGATACGCAGTATTTT
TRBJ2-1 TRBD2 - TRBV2 CASTVLAYEQFF TGTGCCAGCACTGTACTAGCGTATGAGCAGTTCTTC
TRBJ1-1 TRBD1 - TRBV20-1 CSASRGQANTEAFF TGCAGTGCTAGCCGGGGACAGGCTAACACTGAAGCTTTCTTT
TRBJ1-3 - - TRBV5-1 CASSLQNPSVGNTIYF TGCGCCAGCAGCTTGCAGAACCCTTCGGTCGGAAACACCATATATTTT
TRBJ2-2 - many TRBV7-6 CASSSPTRTGELFF TGTGCCAGCAGCTCCCCTACTCGTACCGGGGAGCTGTTTTTT
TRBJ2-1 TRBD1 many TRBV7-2 CASNRDRGMNEQFF TGTGCCAGCAACCGGGACAGGGGGATGAATGAGCAGTTCTTC
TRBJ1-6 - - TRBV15 CATSRDKNLNSPLHF TGTGCCACCAGCAGAGACAAAAACCTTAATTCACCCCTCCACTTT
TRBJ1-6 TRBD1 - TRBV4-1 CASSHVAWGQVSSPLHF TGCGCCAGCAGCCACGTCGCGTGGGGACAGGTCAGTTCACCCCTCCACTTT